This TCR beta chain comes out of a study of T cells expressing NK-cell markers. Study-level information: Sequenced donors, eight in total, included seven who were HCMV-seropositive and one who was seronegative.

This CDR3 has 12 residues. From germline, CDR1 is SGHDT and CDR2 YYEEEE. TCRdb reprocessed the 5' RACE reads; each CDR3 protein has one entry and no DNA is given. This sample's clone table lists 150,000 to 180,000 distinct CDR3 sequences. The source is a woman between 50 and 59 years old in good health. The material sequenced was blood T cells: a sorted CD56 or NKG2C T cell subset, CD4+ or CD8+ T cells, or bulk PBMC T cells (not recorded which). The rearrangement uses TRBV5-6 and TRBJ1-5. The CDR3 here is CASSFGGQPQHF. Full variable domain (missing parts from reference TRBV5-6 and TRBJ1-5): DAGVTQSPTHLIKTRGQQVTLRCSPKSGHDTVSWYQQALGQGPQFIFQYYEEEERQRGNFPDRFSGHQFPNYSSELNVNALLLGDSALYLCASSFGGQPQHFGDGTRLSIL.